This TCR beta chain was recovered during a study of T-cell reconstitution after alpha-beta-depleted transplantation in children. During its preparation, the TCRbeta library received unique molecular identifiers. TCRdb independently ran MiXCR on the PCR reads; one entry per CDR3 protein. The profile shows 70,000 to 95,000 distinct CDR3 sequences, approximately 12% of them singletons. The sample holds many counts of this clonotype. The CDR3 covers 12 residues. Germline V gives CDR1 SQVTM, CDR2 ANQGSEA. The V gene end was trimmed by 6 bases and the J gene end by 5 bases; junction bases not matched to a gene: 4.

This chain links TRBV29-1 with TRBJ1-1; TRBD1 aligns across 9 bases. This TCR derives from a human donor who donated a stem cell graft to a child with inherited bone marrow failure. The sequenced sample was PBMCs from the stem cell graft donor, obtained from the stem cell graft. The CDR3 DNA sequence: TGCAGCGTGGGACAGGGAGGAACTGAAGCTTTCTTT. Amino acid sequence: CSVGQGGTEAFF.